The sequence of this T cell receptor beta chain was determined in a study of shared clonotypes between healthy human individuals. Assay used: immunoSEQ multiplex PCR; TCRdb lists only in-frame clones, some missing. The table has about 2 million clones, approximately 95% seen once. Donors were healthy HIV-negative adults without recent acute infections or vaccinations. Sequencing was done on a sample of naive CD4+ T cells sorted from blood. Noted subset: CD45RA+ positively selected. The sequence was obtained from a man aged 18 to 30 in good health.

CDR3 sequence: CASSSRDRGLYEQYF. The CDR3 bases are TGTGCCAGCAGTAGCCGGGACAGGGGGCTCTACGAGCAGTACTTC. The chain employs TRBV27 and TRBJ2-7, with 12 bases lining up with TRBD1. The CDR3 length is 15 residues. The junction had 5 bases not matched to a gene; V was cut back by 5 bases and J by 3 bases. Germline loops: CDR1 MNHEY, CDR2 SMNVEV (reference sequence).